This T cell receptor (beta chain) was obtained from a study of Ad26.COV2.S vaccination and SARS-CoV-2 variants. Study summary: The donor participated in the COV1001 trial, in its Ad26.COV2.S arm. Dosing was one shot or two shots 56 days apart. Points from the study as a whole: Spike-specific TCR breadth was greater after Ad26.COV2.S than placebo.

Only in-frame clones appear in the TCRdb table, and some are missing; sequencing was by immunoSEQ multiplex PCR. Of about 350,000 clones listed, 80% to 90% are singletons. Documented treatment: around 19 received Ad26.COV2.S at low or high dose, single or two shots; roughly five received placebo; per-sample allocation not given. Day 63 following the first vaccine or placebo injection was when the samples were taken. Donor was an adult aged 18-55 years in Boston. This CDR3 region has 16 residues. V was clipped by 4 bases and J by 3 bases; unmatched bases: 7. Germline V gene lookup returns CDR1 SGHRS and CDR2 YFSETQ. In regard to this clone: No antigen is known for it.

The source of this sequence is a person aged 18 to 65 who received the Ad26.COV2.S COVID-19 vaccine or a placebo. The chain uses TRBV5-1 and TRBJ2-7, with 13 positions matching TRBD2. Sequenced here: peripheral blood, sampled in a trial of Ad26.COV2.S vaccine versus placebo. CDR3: CASSPGLAGDLYEQYF. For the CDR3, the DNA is TGCGCCAGCAGCCCTGGACTAGCGGGAGACCTCTACGAGCAGTACTTC.